A single sample gave rise to the 17 T cell receptor beta chains below, sequenced in a study of metastatic and nonmetastatic thyroid tumors. TCRdb re-called clones via MiXCR from the PCR reads. The data contain 9,000 to 15,000 clones, around a third of them seen just once; the ten biggest clones take up roughly an eighth. Each patient went into thyroid surgery without having received any treatment. The sample comprised tumor tissue. These receptors were taken from a female donor with papillary thyroid cancer or a benign thyroid nodule (not recorded which). Some clones in this sample may be carry-over from other donors' samples.

This clone came up many times. In the same sample, other DNA sequences code for this CDR3. The chain couples TRBV20-1 to TRBJ1-3, with a possible D match to TRBD1 (6 bases). This CDR3 region has 13 residues. Germline-derived CDR1 and CDR2 are DFQATT and SNEGSKA (reference sequence). V lost 2 bases and J lost 4, with 9 bases in between. The CDR3 sequence is CSARRGGGNTIYF. The CDR3 region has the DNA TGCAGTGCTAGAAGAGGGGGAGGAAACACCATATATTTT.

This clone has more than one count but fewer than ten. The V call is TRBV28, the J call TRBJ2-6; 9 bases fit TRBD2. Germline V gene lookup returns CDR1 MDHEN and CDR2 SYDVKM. The CDR3 is made up of 16 amino acids. Germline trimming cut 8 bases from V and 0 bases from J; bases unmatched to any gene: 5. CDR3 amino acids: CASGSGSSSGANVLTF. The CDR3 nucleotides are TGTGCCAGCGGTAGCGGGAGCAGCTCTGGGGCCAACGTCCTGACTTTC.

This clone was observed many times. V gene TRBV7-2 combines with J gene TRBJ2-5; 10 bases align to TRBD1. Trimming at V came to 4 bases and at J to 0 bases, leaving 17 bases not matched to a gene. This CDR3 has 20 residues. Germline lookup yields CDR1 SGHTA and CDR2 FQGNSA. The CDR3 sequence is CASSSSRDRGFQYYQETQYF. Here the CDR3 DNA reads TGTGCCAGCAGCTCCTCACGGGACAGGGGTTTTCAGTACTACCAAGAGACCCAGTACTTC.

For the CDR3, the DNA is TGTGCCAGCAGCTTATGGCTAGCGGTGGGTGATGAGCAGTTCTTC. Encoded protein: CASSLWLAVGDEQFF. V and J are TRBV7-2 and TRBJ2-1; 7 bases map to TRBD2. The V and J ends lost 2 bases and 8 bases, in that order; junction bases with no gene match: 9. This CDR3 comprises 15 residues. Per germline, CDR1 SGHTA and CDR2 FQGNSA.

The chain uses TRBV20-1 and TRBJ2-5; D is possibly TRBD1 or TRBD2 (7 bases each). V was cut by 0 bases and J by 2 bases, with 19 bases left in between. CDR1 DFQATT and CDR2 SNEGSKA come from the germline V gene (reference sequence). CDR3 length: 17 amino acids. In DNA, the CDR3 is TGCAGTGCTAGAGATCGGAGAGCGGGGACAGCTCAAGAGACCCAGTACTTC. Amino acid sequence: CSARDRRAGTAQETQYF.

V and J are TRBV6-9 and TRBJ1-2; D is unclear. This CDR3 has 8 amino acids. Germline V gene sequence: CDR1 MNHGY, CDR2 SVAAGI. The DNA of the CDR3 is TGTGCTAACTATGGCTACACCTTC. Its translation is CANYGYTF.

This clone was detected once. The V gene is TRBV3-1, the J gene TRBJ2-7; TRBD1 is a possible D gene (5 bases). Trimming removed 3 bases at V and 6 bases at J, with 18 bases between. The germline gives CDR1 LGHDT, CDR2 YNNKEL (reference sequence). This CDR3 has 15 residues. CDR3 coding DNA: TGTGCCAGCAGCCATCGGTACCCAGGGATCGGCGAGCAGTACTTC. Amino acid sequence: CASSHRYPGIGEQYF.

A word on this clone: As the CDR3 is not closed by the conserved phenylalanine or tryptophan, this likely results from a read error. The chain employs TRBV7-6 and TRBJ2-7, with TRBD2 matching over 7 bases. This CDR3 comprises 15 residues. Germline V lookup: CDR1 SGHVS, CDR2 FNYEAQ. The CDR3 nucleotides read TGTGCTAGCAGCTTCGGCACGGGGGGTACCTACGAGCAGTACTCC. Protein sequence: CASSFGTGGTYEQYS.

This clone was detected only a few times. The V and J genes are TRBV19 and TRBJ1-3, with D perhaps TRBD1 (5 bases). Deletions cut 5 bases from V and 2 bases from J, with 10 bases between. Per germline, CDR1 LNHDA and CDR2 SQIVND (reference sequence). CDR3 length equals 14 residues. As DNA, the CDR3 is TGTGCCAGTAGTGTAACAGGAGCTGGAAACACCATATATTTT. Amino acid sequence: CASSVTGAGNTIYF. Drawing the rest from reference TRBV19 and TRBJ1-3, the complete variable domain is DGGITQSPKYLFRKEGQNVTLSCEQNLNHDAMYWYRQDPGQGLRLIYYSQIVNDFQKGDIAEGYSVSREKKESFPLTVTSAQKNPTAFYLCASSVTGAGNTIYFGEGSWLTVV.

This clone appeared a few times. The CDR3 here is CASSLDQGGSTEAFF. The CDR3 DNA reads as TGCGCCAGCAGCTTGGATCAGGGAGGGAGCACTGAAGCTTTCTTT. This chain joins TRBV5-1 and TRBJ1-1; possibly TRBD1 for D (5 bases). V lost 0 bases and J lost 4, with 13 bases in between. Germline V gene lookup returns CDR1 SGHRS and CDR2 YFSETQ. CDR3 length: 15 residues.

This clone has just a few counts. The J gene is TRBJ2-1, the V gene TRBV19; D is unclear. CDR3 length equals 12 residues. V lost 6 bases and J lost 7, with 10 bases in between. Germline V gene lookup returns CDR1 LNHDA and CDR2 SQIVND (reference sequence). The chain's CDR3 is CASSSSRNEQFF. CDR3 in DNA: TGTGCCAGTAGCTCCTCTAGAAATGAGCAGTTCTTC.

This clone is judged medium-sized (0.01 to 0.1%). This chain links TRBV27 with TRBJ2-1; D gene unclear. Germline V gene data show CDR1 as MNHEY and CDR2 as SMNVEV (reference sequence). The CDR3 length is 14 residues. The V and J ends lost 9 bases and 0 bases respectively, with 12 bases between them. The CDR3 DNA reads TGTGCCAGTCACCGGGCCGACTCCTACAATGAGCAGTTCTTC. This gives the protein CASHRADSYNEQFF.

The rearrangement joins TRBV20-1 to TRBJ1-1; no firm D call. CDR1 and CDR2 (germline): DFQATT, SNEGSKA (reference sequence). The CDR3 is 12 amino acids. V gave up 3 bases and J gave up 2 bases, with 7 bases separating them. CDR3 protein: CSASFLNTEAFF. Here the CDR3 DNA reads TGCAGTGCTAGTTTTTTAAACACTGAAGCTTTCTTT.

This clone was detected only a few times. The gene calls are TRBV5-1 and TRBJ2-7, with a possible D match to TRBD2 (6 bases). V lost 4 bases to trimming and J lost 2 bases, with 16 bases between them. Per germline, CDR1 SGHRS and CDR2 YFSETQ. The CDR3 length is 15 residues. As DNA, the CDR3 is TGCGCCAGCAGCGCCCCTCTCGCGGGAACCTACGAGCAGTACTTC. Encoded protein: CASSAPLAGTYEQYF.

In this sample, this clone turned up a few times. The genes are TRBV28 and TRBJ2-3; D uncertain. The germline V gene has CDR1 MDHEN and CDR2 SYDVKM. CDR3 length: 13 residues. The ends were cut back, 6 bases at V and 3 bases at J, with 10 bases in the middle. The CDR3, as DNA: TGTGCCAGCAGCTGGGTGGCTACAGATACGCAGTATTTT. This gives the protein CASSWVATDTQYF.

This clone was detected only once. The rearrangement links TRBV30 to TRBJ1-2; D is undetermined. V shed 0 bases and J shed 4 bases, with 9 bases lying between them. CDR1 and CDR2 (germline): GTSNPN, SVGIG (reference sequence). The CDR3 extends over 13 amino acids. CDR3 coding DNA: TGTGCCTGGAGTGTGGAACCCCTCTATGGCTACACCTTC. It specifies CAWSVEPLYGYTF.

This clone qualifies as medium-sized. V is TRBV27 and J is TRBJ1-2, with 9 bases identical to TRBD1. The CDR3 length is 14 residues. Germline-derived CDR1 and CDR2 are MNHEY and SMNVEV (reference sequence). V gave up 3 bases and J gave up 5 bases; unmatched junction bases: 4. In nucleotides, the CDR3 is TGTGCCAGCAGTTTTAACAGGGGGCGGTATGGCTACACCTTC. Residues: CASSFNRGRYGYTF.